This TCR beta chain was sequenced in a study of T cells in localized non-small cell lung cancer. V lost 1 base and J lost 4; bases outside the gene matches: 9. The CDR3 runs 17 residues. Germline V gene data show CDR1 as MGHRA and CDR2 as YSYEKL. This clone was seen ten or more times. Its antigen is unknown. The assay was immunoSEQ multiplex PCR, and TCRdb's table has in-frame clones only and misses some. This sample has about 14,000 clones, with 28% found just once. Notes on the study in general: Since sequencing was restricted to only one region of the tumor, intratumor heterogeneity remains a possibility. Appearance in adjacent lung was seen for a median approximately 60 of the top 100 tumor clones. There was an association of higher blood T cell density with longer overall survival.

This clonotype was sampled from a female donor of 60 years or more with stage I lung adenocarcinoma. The V and J genes are TRBV4-1 and TRBJ2-7; 11 bases align to TRBD2. The sample was lung tumor tissue, taken before any cancer treatment. The CDR3 sequence: CASSQGTGTSGSYEQYF. CDR3 coding DNA: TGCGCCAGCAGCCAAGGAACCGGGACTAGCGGATCATACGAGCAGTACTTC.